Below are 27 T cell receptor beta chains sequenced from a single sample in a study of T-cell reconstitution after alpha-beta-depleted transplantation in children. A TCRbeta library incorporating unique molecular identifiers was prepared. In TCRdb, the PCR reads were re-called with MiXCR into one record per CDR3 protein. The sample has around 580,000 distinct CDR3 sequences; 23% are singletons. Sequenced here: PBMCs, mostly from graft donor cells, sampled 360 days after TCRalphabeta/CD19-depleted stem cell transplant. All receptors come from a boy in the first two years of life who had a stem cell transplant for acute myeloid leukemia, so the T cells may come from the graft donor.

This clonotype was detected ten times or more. Written as DNA, the CDR3 is TGTGCCAGCAGTTACTCTAGGGGGCAGTCCTACAATGAGCAGTTCTTC. This encodes CASSYSRGQSYNEQFF. The gene calls are TRBV6-5 and TRBJ2-1, with 7 nucleotides matching TRBD1. J gave up 1 base and V 0 bases, and 3 bases lay outside the gene matches. Per the germline V gene, CDR1 is MNHEY and CDR2 is SVGAGI. There are 16 residues in the CDR3.

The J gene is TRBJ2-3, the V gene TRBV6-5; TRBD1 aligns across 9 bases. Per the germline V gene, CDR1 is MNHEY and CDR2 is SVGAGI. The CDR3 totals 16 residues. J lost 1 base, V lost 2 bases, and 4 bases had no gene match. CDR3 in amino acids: CASSYAGQGRTDTQYF. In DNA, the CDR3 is TGTGCCAGCAGTTACGCGGGACAGGGACGCACAGATACGCAGTATTTT.

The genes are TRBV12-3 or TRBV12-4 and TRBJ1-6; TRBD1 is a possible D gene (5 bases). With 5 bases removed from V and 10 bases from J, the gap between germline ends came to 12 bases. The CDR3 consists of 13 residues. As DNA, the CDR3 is TGTGCCAGCAGTCCGGAGGGGTGGTCACCCCTCCACTTT. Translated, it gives CASSPEGWSPLHF.

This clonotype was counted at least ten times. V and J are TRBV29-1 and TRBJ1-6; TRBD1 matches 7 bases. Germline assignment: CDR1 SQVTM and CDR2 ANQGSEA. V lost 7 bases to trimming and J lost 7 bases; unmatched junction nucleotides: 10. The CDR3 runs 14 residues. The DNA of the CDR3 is TGCAGCGACGAGACAGGGAGTGTGAATTCACCCCTCCACTTT. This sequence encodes CSDETGSVNSPLHF.

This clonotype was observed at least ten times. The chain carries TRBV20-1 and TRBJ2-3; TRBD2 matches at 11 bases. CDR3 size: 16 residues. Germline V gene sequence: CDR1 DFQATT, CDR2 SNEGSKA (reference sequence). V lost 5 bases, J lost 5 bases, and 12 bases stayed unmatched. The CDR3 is CSAPQPTSGVGDTQYF. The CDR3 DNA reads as TGCAGTGCTCCACAACCGACTAGCGGGGTGGGAGATACGCAGTATTTT.

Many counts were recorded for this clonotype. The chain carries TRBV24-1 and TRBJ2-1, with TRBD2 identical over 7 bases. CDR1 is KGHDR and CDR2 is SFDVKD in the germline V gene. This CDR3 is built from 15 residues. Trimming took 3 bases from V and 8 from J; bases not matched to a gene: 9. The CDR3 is CATSDGGGGGDEQFF. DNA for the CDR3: TGTGCCACCAGTGATGGAGGCGGGGGTGGCGATGAGCAGTTCTTC.

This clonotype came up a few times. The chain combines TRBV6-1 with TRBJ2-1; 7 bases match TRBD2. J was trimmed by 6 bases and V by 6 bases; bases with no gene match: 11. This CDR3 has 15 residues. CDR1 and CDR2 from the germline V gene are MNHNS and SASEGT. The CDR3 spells CASSPELAPRNEQFF. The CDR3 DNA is TGTGCCAGCAGCCCTGAACTAGCGCCCCGCAATGAGCAGTTCTTC.

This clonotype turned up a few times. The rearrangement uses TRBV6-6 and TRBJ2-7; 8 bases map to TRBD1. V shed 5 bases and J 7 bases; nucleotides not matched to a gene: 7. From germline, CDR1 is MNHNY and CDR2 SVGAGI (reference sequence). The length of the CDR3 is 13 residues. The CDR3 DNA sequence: TGTGCCAGCAGTCAGTGGACAGGGCGGGAGCAGTACGTC. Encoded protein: CASSQWTGREQYV.

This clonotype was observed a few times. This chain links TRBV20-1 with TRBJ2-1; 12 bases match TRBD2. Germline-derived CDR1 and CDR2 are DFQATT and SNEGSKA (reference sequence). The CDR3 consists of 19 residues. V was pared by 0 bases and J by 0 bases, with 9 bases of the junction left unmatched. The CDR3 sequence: CSARDPGTSGYDSYNEQFF. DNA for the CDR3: TGCAGTGCTAGAGATCCCGGGACTAGCGGGTATGACTCCTACAATGAGCAGTTCTTC.

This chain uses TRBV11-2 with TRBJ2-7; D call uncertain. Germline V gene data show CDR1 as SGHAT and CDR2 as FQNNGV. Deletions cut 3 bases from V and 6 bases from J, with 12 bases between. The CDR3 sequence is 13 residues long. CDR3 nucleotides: TGTGCCAGCAGCTTGGGTGGGGATGGCGAGCAGTACGTC. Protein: CASSLGGDGEQYV.

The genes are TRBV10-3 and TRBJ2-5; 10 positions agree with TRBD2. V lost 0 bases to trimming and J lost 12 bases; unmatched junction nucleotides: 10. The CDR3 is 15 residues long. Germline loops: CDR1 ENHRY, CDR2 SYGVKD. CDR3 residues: CAISESGTSDSSKYF. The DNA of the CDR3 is TGTGCCATCAGTGAGTCGGGGACTAGCGACTCCTCCAAGTACTTC.

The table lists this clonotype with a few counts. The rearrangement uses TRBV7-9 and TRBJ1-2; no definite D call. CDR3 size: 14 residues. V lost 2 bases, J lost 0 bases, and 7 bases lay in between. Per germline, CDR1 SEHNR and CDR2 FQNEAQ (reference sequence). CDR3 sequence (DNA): TGTGCCAGCAGCTTAATCGGGACTAACTATGGCTACACCTTC. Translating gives CASSLIGTNYGYTF.

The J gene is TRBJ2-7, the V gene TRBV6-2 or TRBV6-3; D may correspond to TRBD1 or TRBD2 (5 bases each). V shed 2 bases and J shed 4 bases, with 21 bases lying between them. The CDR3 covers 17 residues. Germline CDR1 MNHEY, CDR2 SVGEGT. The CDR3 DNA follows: TGTGCCAGCAGTTACGGTCTTGGGGACCGCTACAGGTACGAGCAGTACTTC. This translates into CASSYGLGDRYRYEQYF.

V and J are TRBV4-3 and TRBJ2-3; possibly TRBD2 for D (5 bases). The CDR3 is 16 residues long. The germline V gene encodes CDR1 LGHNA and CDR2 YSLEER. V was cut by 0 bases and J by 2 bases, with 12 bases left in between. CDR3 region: CASSQESSGVTDTQYF. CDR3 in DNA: TGCGCCAGCAGCCAAGAAAGCAGCGGAGTCACAGATACGCAGTATTTT.

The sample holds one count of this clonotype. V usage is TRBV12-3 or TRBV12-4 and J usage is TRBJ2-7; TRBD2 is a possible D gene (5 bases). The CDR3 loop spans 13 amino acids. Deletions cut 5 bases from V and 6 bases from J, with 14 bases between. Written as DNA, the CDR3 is TGTGCCAGCAGTCCGGGGTTCCACTGCGAGCAGTACTTC. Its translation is CASSPGFHCEQYF.

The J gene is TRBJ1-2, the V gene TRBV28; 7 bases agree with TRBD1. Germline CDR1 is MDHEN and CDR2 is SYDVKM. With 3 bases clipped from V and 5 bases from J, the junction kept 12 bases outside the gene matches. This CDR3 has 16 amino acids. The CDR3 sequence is CASSFVQGGPLYGYTF. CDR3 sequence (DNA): TGTGCCAGCAGTTTTGTGCAGGGGGGGCCCCTTTATGGCTACACCTTC.

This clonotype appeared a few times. CDR3 in DNA: TGTGCCAGCAGCTTCCTCCAGGATAGCACAGATACGCAGTATTTT. It yields the protein CASSFLQDSTDTQYF. This rearrangement joins TRBV13 to TRBJ2-3; D not certain. Trimming left V 3 bases short and J 0 bases short, with 10 bases between. CDR1 is PRHDT and CDR2 is FYEKMQ in the germline V gene (reference sequence). This CDR3 contains 15 residues.

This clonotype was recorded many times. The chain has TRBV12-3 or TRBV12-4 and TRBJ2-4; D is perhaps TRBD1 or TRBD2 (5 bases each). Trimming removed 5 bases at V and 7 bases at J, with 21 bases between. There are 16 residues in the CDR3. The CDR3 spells CASSPFEQWGLNIQYF. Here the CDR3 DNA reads TGTGCCAGCAGTCCCTTCGAACAATGGGGGTTGAACATTCAGTACTTC.

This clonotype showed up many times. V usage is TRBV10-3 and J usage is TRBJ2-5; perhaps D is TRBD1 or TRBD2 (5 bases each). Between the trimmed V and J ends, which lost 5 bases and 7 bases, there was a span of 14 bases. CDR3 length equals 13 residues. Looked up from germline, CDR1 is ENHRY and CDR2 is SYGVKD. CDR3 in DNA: TGTGCCATCAGTACAGGACCCGAGGGGACCCAGTACTTC. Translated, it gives CAISTGPEGTQYF.

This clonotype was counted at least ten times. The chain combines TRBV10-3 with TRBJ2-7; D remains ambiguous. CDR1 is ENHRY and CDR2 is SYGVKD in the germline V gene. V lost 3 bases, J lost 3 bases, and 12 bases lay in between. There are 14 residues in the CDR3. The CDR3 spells CAISEGQDGYEQYV. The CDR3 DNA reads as TGTGCCATCAGTGAAGGGCAGGACGGCTACGAGCAGTACGTC.

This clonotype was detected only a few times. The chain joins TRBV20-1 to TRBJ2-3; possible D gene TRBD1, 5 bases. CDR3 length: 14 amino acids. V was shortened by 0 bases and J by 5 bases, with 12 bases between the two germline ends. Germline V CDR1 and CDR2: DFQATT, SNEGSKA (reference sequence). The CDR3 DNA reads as TGCAGTGCTAGAGATGGGGCCCCGGAAGATACGCAGTATTTT. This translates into CSARDGAPEDTQYF.

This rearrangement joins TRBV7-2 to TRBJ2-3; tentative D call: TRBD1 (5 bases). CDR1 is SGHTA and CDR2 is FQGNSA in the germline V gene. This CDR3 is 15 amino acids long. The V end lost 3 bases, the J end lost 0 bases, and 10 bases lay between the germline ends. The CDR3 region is CASSFTGQSTDTQYF. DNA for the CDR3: TGTGCCAGCAGCTTTACAGGACAAAGCACAGATACGCAGTATTTT.

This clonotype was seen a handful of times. CDR3 DNA: TGCAGCGCCAAGGCAGTTACTGGAAACACCATATATTTT. Translation gives CSAKAVTGNTIYF. V usage is TRBV29-1 and J usage is TRBJ1-3, with D hard to call. The V gene's germline CDR1 is SQVTM and CDR2 ANQGSEA. The V and J ends lost 7 bases and 2 bases respectively, with 12 bases between them. The CDR3 loop spans 13 amino acids.

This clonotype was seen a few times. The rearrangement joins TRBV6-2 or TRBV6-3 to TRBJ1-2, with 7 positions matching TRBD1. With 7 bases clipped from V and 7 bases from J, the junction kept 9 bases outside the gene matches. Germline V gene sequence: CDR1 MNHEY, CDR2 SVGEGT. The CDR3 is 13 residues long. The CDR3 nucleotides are TGTGCCAGCATCCGGAGCCAGGGGGGTGGCTACACCTTC. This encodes CASIRSQGGGYTF.

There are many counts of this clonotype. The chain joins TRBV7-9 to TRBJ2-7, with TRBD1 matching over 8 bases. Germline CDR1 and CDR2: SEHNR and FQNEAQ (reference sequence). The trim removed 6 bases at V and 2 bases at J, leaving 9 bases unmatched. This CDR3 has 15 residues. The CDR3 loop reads CASSQTGVPPYEQYF. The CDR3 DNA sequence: TGTGCCAGCAGTCAGACAGGGGTCCCCCCCTACGAGCAGTACTTC.

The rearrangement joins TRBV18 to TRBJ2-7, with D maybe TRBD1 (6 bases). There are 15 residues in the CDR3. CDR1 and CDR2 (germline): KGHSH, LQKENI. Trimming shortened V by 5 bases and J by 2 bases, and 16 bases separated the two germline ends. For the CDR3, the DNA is TGTGCCAGCTCATCCCACGGGACAATAGCCTACGAGCAGTACTTC. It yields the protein CASSSHGTIAYEQYF. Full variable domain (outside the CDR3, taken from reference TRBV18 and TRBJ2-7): NAGVMQNPRHLVRRRGQEARLRCSPMKGHSHVYWYRQLPEEGLKFMVYLQKENIIDESGMPKERFSAEFPKEGPSILRIQQVVRGDSAAYFCASSSHGTIAYEQYFGPGTRLTVT.

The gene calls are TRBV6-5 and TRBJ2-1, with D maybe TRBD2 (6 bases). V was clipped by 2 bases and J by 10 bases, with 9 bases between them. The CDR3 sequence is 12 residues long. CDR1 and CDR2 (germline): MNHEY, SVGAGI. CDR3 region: CASSYGGVEQFF. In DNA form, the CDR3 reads TGTGCCAGCAGTTACGGCGGGGTCGAGCAGTTCTTC.